This T cell receptor (beta chain) came from a study of T cells in narcolepsy. Study results and caveats: Autoreactive HCRT-specific and TRIB2-specific clonotypes were marked in same-patient CSF-versus-blood CD4+ comparisons. Reportedly, autoreactive clonotypes were serially detected in patients' blood but not controls'. Some memory CD4+ repertoires had no autoreactive clone sequences.

CDR1 is SGHNT and CDR2 is YYREEE in the germline V gene (reference sequence). The V gene end was trimmed by 3 bases and the J gene end by 7 bases; junction bases not matched to a gene: 4. The CDR3 contains 12 residues. A remark on this clone: Its antigen is not identified.

Here immunoSEQ multiplex PCR was the method, and the copy in TCRdb shows in-frame clones only, minus some. Of about 27,000 clones listed, approximately 89% are singletons. The rearrangement uses TRBV5-4 and TRBJ2-7; 7 bases are a match to TRBD1. Specimen: CD45RA- memory CD4+ T cells from PBMCs. The clonotype originates from a human donor with narcolepsy. CDR3 region: CASSSPGGEQYF. CDR3 nucleotides: TGTGCCAGCAGCTCACCAGGGGGAGAGCAGTACTTC.